This T cell receptor beta chain stems from a study of healthy donors' naive CD4 and CD8 T cells. Study as a whole: TCR alpha primers covered all functional IMGT alpha gene variants.

The study, taken as a whole, reports: Bias from naive T cell homeostatic proliferation was not addressed. Chains were not paired, since alpha and beta were sequenced in bulk.

A linear amplification protocol produced the TCR libraries from 400 to 550 ng of total RNA. TCRdb independently ran MiXCR on the reads; one entry per CDR3 protein. The sample lists roughly 200,000 distinct CDR3 sequences; 74% were seen once. Sorting defined naive CD4+ as CD4+CD8-CD45RO-CD45RA+ and naive CD8+ as CD8+CD4-CD45RA+CD27bright. Regarding this clonotype: Its specificity is not known.

The sample taken for sequencing was naive CD4+ and CD8+ T cells sorted from blood, pooled from several donors. This clonotype originated in a pool of human donors in good health; the sample pools cells from several healthy donors.

CDR3 region: CATSRAGETQYF. DNA for the CDR3: TGTGCCACCAGCAGAGCTGGGGAGACCCAGTACTTC. This chain joins TRBV15 and TRBJ2-5; D unresolved. V lost 1 base, J lost 5 bases, and 5 bases lay in between. Germline CDR1 and CDR2: LNHNV and YYDKDF (reference sequence). The CDR3 spans 12 residues.